This T cell receptor beta chain was sequenced in a study of cytomegalovirus exposure and HLA in healthy donors. Study-level information: Earlier, some 180 million T cells were analyzed, and about 120 million unique TCR beta sequences were found among them.

Primers: 60 Vbeta forward and 13 Jbeta reverse. TCRdb keeps only in-frame clones here, not all; method: immunoSEQ multiplex PCR. The sample holds some 120,000 clones, 9% to 10% seen once. Germline V gene lookup returns CDR1 MGHRA and CDR2 YSYEKL. The CDR3 loop spans 14 amino acids. V gave up 0 bases and J gave up 0 bases, with 5 bases separating them. This TCR was recovered from a man aged 25 to 45 in good health and CMV-seronegative. Sequencing was carried out using PBMCs. The chain is built from TRBV4-1 and TRBJ2-5; D not certain. DNA for the CDR3: TGCGCCAGCAGCCAAGACCCAAACCAAGAGACCCAGTACTTC. As protein: CASSQDPNQETQYF.